Detailed here is one T cell receptor beta chain. This record comes from a study of T-cell reconstitution after alpha-beta-depleted transplantation in children. Molecular barcoding with unique molecular identifiers was used for the TCRbeta library. TCRdb reprocessed the PCR reads with MiXCR, giving one entry per CDR3 protein. Here the sample spans some 520,000 distinct CDR3 sequences, 32% being singletons. Trimming cost V 5 bases and J 4 bases; bases outside gene matches: 9. The germline V gene encodes CDR1 LGHDT and CDR2 YNNKEL (reference sequence). CDR3 length equals 17 residues. The sample in question was PBMCs from the stem cell graft donor, obtained from the stem cell graft. This sequence joins TRBV3-1 and TRBJ2-1; TRBD2 matches at 12 bases. The sequence was obtained from a human donor who donated a stem cell graft to a child with aplastic anemia. The CDR3 spells CASSTLAGGPLYNEQFF. DNA for the CDR3: TGTGCCAGCAGCACCCTAGCGGGAGGGCCTCTGTACAATGAGCAGTTCTTC.